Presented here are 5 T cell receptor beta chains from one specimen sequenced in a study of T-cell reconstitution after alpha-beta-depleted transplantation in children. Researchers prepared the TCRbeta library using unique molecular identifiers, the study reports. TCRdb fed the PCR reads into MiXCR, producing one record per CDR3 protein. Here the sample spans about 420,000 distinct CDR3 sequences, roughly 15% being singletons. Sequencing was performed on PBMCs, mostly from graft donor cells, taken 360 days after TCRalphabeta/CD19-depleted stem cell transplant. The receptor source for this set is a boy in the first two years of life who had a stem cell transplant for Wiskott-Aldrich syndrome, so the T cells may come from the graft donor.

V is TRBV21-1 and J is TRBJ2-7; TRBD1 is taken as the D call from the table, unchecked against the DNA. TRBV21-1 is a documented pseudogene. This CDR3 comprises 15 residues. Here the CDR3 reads CASRPDRGRTYEQYF. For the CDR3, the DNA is TGTGCCAGCCGACCGGACAGGGGGAGAACCTACGAGCAGTACTTC.

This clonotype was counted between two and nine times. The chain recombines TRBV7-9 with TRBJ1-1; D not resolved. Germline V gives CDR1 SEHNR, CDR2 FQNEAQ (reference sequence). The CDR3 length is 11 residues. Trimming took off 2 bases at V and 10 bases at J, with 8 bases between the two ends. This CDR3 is CASSLRAGAFF. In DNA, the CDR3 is TGTGCCAGCAGCTTAAGGGCGGGAGCTTTCTTT.

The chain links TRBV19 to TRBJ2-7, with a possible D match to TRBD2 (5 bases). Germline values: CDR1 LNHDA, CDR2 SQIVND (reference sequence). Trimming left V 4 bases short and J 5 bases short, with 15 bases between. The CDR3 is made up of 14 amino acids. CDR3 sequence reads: CASSTTGKLHEQYF. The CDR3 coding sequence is TGTGCCAGTAGTACGACCGGGAAGCTCCACGAGCAGTACTTC.

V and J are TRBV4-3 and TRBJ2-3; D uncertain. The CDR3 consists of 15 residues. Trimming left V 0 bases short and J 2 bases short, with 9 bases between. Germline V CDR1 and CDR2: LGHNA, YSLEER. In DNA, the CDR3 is TGCGCCAGCAGCCAAGATGCGGCAGACACAGATACGCAGTATTTT. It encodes CASSQDAADTDTQYF.

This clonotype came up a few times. The CDR3 nucleotides are TGCAGTGCTAGAGCCCGGAGGCCCTACAATGAGCAGTTCTTC. Translated: CSARARRPYNEQFF. This chain connects TRBV20-1 to TRBJ2-1; TRBD2 is a possible D gene (5 bases). The V gene's germline CDR1 is DFQATT and CDR2 SNEGSKA (reference sequence). Trimming took off 1 base at V and 2 bases at J, with 9 bases between the two ends. The CDR3 loop spans 14 amino acids.